This entry lists 2 T cell receptor beta chains sequenced from one sample in a study of OX40 agonist ivuxolimab in advanced cancers. Repertoires were generated with immunoSEQ multiplex PCR, while TCRdb's copy carries only in-frame clones and drops some. The data contain tens of thousands of clones, about 88% of them singletons. Sequences were derived from CD4+ or CD8+ T cells sorted from blood, sampled in a trial of the OX40 agonist ivuxolimab. The receptors shown here come from an adult with an advanced solid tumor such as melanoma, head and neck, liver or kidney cancer.

The chain recombines TRBV5-1 with TRBJ2-7, with TRBD1 identical over 7 bases. The CDR3 is 16 residues long. Germline CDR1 is SGHRS and CDR2 is YFSETQ. V lost 0 bases, J lost 3 bases, and 9 bases stayed unmatched. CDR3 region: CASSLGAAGGVYEQYF. The DNA of the CDR3 is TGCGCCAGCAGCTTGGGGGCGGCAGGGGGAGTCTACGAGCAGTACTTC.

The CDR3 reads CASSLSPLSGPSSYNEQFF. CDR3 DNA sequence: TGTGCCAGCAGCTTAAGCCCCTTGAGCGGGCCGAGCTCCTACAATGAGCAGTTCTTC. The chain has TRBV7-6 and TRBJ2-1; weak D call: TRBD2 (6 bases). This CDR3 contains 19 residues. Trimming cost V 2 bases and J 0 bases, with 20 bases left between them. Germline V lookup: CDR1 SGHVS, CDR2 FNYEAQ.